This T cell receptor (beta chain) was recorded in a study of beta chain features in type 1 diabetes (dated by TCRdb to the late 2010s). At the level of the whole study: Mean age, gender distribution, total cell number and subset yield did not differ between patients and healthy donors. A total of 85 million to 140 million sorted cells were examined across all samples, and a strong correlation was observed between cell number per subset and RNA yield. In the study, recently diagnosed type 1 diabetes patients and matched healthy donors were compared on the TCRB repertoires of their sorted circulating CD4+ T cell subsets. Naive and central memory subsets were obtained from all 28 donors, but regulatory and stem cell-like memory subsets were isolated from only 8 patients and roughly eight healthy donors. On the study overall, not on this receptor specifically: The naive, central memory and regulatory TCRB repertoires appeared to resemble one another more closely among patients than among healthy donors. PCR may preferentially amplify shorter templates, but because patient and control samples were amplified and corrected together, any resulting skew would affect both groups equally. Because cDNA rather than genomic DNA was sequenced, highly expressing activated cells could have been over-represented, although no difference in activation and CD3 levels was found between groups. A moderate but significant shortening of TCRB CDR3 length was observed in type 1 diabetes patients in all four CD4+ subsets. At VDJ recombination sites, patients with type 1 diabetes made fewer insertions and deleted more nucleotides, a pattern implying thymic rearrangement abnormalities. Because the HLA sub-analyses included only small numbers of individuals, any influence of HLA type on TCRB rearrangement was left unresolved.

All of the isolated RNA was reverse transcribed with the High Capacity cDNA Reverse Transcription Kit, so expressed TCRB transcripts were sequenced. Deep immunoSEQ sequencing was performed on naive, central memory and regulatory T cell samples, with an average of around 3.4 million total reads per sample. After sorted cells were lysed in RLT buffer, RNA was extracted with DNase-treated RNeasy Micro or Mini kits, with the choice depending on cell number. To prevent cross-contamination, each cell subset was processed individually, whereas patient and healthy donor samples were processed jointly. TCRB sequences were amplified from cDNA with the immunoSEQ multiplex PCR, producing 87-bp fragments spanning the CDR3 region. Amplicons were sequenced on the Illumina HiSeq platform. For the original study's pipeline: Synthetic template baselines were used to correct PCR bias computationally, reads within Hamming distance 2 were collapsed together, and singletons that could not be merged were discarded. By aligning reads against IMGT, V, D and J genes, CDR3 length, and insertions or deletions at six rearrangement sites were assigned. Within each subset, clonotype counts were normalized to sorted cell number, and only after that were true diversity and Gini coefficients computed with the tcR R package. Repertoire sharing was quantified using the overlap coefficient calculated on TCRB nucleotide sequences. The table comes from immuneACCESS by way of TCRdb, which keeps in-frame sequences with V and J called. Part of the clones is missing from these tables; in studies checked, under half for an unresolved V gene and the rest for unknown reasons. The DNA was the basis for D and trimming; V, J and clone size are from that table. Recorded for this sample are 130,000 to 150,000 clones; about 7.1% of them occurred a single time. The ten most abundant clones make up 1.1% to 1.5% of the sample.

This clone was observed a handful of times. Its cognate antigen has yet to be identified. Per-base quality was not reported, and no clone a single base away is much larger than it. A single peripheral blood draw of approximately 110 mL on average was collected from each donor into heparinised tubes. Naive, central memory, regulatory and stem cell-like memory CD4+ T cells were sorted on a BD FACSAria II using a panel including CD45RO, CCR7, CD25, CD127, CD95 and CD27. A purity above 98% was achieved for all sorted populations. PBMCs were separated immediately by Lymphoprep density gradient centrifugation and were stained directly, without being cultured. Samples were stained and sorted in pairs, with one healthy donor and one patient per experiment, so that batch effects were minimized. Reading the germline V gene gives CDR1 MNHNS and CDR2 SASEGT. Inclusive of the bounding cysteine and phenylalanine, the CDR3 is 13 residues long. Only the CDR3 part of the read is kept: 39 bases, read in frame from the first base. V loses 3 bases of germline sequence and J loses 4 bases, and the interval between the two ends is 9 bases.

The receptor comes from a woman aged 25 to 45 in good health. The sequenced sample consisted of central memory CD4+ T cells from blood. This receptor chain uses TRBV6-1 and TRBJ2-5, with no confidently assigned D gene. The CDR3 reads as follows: CASSDPGGETQYF. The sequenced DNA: TGTGCCAGCAGTGACCCGGGTGGAGAGACCCAGTACTTC.